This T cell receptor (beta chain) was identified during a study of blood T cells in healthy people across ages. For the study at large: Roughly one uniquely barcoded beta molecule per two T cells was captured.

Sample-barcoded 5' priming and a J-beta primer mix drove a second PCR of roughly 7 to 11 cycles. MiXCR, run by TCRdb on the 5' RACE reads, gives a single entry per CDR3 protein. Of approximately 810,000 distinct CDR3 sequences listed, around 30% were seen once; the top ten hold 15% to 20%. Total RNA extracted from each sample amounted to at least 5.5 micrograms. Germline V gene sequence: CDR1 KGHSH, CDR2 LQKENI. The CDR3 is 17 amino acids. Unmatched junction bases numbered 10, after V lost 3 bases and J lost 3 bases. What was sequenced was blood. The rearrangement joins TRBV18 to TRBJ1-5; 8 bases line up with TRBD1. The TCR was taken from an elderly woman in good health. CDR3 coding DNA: TGTGCCAGCTCACCCCAAGGCTCAGGGGGCCCCAATCAGCCCCAGCATTTT. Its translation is CASSPQGSGGPNQPQHF.